This T cell receptor beta chain stems from a study of blood T cell repertoires in COVID-19. Germline CDR1 reads PRHDT; CDR2 reads FYEKMQ (reference sequence). The length of the CDR3 is 21 residues. Unmatched junction bases numbered 21, after V lost 2 bases and J lost 0 bases. The data were produced by immunoSEQ multiplex PCR, yet TCRdb's version contains in-frame clones alone and is incomplete. The data show around 200,000 clones, just under 90% seen once. The clonotype was recovered from a man aged 18 to 30 with active or convalescent COVID-19. The chain links TRBV13 to TRBJ1-1, with 7 bases fitting TRBD1. The sequenced sample consisted of peripheral blood. CDR3 sequence (DNA): TGTGCCAGCAGCTTATTCTTTGGTTCTTGGACAGGAGGGGGAATGAACACTGAAGCTTTCTTT. Protein: CASSLFFGSWTGGGMNTEAFF.